Described below is a single T cell receptor (beta chain) sequence and its context. These data come from a study of shared clonotypes between healthy human individuals. A deep-level run was used for the assay. Using immunoSEQ multiplex PCR, the repertoire was profiled, and TCRdb retains in-frame clones only, with some absent. Counted here are approximately 740,000 clones, 80% to 95% occurring once; the ten biggest clones make up about 25%. Terminally differentiated effector memory CD45RA+ cells were excluded by CCR7 positive selection of CD45RO-negative cells. The V and J ends lost 2 bases and 8 bases respectively, with 9 bases between them. The CDR3 runs to 13 residues. Germline-derived CDR1 and CDR2 are MNHEY and SMNVEV (reference sequence).

Input material: naive CD8+ T cells sorted from blood. V usage is TRBV27 and J usage is TRBJ1-4; D call uncertain. This TCR was recovered from a man aged 25 to 45 in good health. CDR3 protein: CASSLEAREKLFF. As DNA, the CDR3 is TGTGCCAGCAGTTTAGAAGCCCGGGAAAAACTGTTTTTT.